The 4 T cell receptor beta chains below were found in one sample sequenced in a study of metastatic and nonmetastatic thyroid tumors. TCRdb re-called clones via MiXCR from the PCR reads. Of about 89,000 clones listed, roughly an eighth are singletons. Among the patients, none had received any treatment before thyroid surgery. What was sequenced was tumor tissue. All receptors derive from a female donor with papillary thyroid cancer or a benign thyroid nodule (not recorded which). Some clones in this sample may be carry-over from other donors' samples.

This clone was recorded many times. The chain joins TRBV20-1 to TRBJ2-3, with D tentatively TRBD2 (5 bases). The germline CDR1 and CDR2 sequences are DFQATT and SNEGSKA (reference sequence). V dropped 5 bases and J dropped 3 bases, with 9 bases sitting between them. The CDR3 sequence is 12 residues long. The CDR3 bases are TGCAGTGCTTTTCTAGCTACAGATACGCAGTATTTT. It specifies CSAFLATDTQYF.

As to this clone: An end of the junction differs from the germline gene, which may be a read error. As DNA, the CDR3 is TGCGCCAACAGCTTGGAGTCAGCGTTGGGTGAGCAGTGCTTC. Its protein product is CANSLESALGEQCF. This sequence joins TRBV5-1 and TRBJ2-7; D gene ambiguous. The germline V gene encodes CDR1 SGHRS and CDR2 YFSETQ. The CDR3 spans 14 residues.

The sample holds one count of this clone. Since a much larger clone is just one base distant, this may be a read error. The chain recombines TRBV24-1 with TRBJ2-1; perhaps TRBD1 as D (6 bases). This CDR3 spans 18 amino acids. Trimming took off 1 base at V and 1 base at J, with 16 bases between the two ends. Per the germline V gene, CDR1 is KGHDR and CDR2 is SFDVKD. The CDR3 DNA reads as TGTGCCACCAGTGATTTCCACTCCACAGGGCGGTCCTACAATGAGCAGTTCTTC. It specifies CATSDFHSTGRSYNEQFF.

This clone came up many times. This sequence joins TRBV7-2 and TRBJ2-1; 13 nucleotides line up with TRBD2. Germline CDR1 reads SGHTA; CDR2 reads FQGNSA. The CDR3 is 11 residues long. Trimming at V came to 9 bases and at J to 12 bases, leaving 2 bases not matched to a gene. The CDR3, as DNA: TGTGCCAGACTAGCGGGAGGGGGGCAGTTCTTC. Protein sequence: CARLAGGGQFF.